The present TCR beta chain was sequenced within a study of blood T cell repertoires in COVID-19. Authors' analysis steps: Estimation of nucleated cell counts relied on the amplification of reference gene primers. Some clones are missing from TCRdb's copy, which holds only in-frame ones; the method was immunoSEQ multiplex PCR. That table is the source of V, J and clone size, and D and trimming were worked out from the DNA. The table records fewer than 35,000 clones, roughly nine tenths of them present only once. Sample: peripheral blood. The clonotype comes from a woman of 80 years or more with active or convalescent COVID-19.

The chain's CDR3 is CATAYWEKLFF. In DNA, the CDR3 is TGTGCCACCGCCTATTGGGAAAAACTGTTTTTT. The chain recombines TRBV6-5 with TRBJ1-4; D not certain. CDR3 size: 11 residues. V dropped 10 bases and J dropped 8 bases, with 11 bases sitting between them. Germline CDR1 is MNHEY and CDR2 is SVGAGI.